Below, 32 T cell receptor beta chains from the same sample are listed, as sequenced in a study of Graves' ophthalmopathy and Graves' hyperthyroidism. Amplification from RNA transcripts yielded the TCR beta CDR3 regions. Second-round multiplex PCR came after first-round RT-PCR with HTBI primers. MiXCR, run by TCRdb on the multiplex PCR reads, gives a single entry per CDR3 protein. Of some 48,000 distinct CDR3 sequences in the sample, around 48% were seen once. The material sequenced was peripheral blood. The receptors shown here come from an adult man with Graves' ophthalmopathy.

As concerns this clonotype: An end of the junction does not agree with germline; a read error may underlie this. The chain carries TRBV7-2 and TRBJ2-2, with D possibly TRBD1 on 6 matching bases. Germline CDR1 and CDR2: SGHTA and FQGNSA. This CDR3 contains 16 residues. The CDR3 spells CAGSLEFVGDTGELFF. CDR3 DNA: TGTGCCGGCAGCTTAGAGTTCGTGGGGGACACCGGTGAGCTGTTTTTT.

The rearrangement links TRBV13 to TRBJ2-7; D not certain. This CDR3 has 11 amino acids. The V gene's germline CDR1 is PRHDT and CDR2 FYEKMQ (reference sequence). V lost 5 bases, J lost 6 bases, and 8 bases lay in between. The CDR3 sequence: CASSRSVEQYF. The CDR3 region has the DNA TGTGCCAGCAGCCGGTCTGTCGAGCAGTACTTC.

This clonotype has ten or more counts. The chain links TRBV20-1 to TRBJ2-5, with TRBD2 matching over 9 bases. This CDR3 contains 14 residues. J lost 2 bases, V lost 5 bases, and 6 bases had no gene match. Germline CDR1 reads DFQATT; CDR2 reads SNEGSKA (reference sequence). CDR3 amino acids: CSAGPSGIQETQYF. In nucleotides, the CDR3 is TGCAGTGCTGGACCTAGCGGGATTCAAGAGACCCAGTACTTC.

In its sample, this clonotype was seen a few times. The CDR3 here is CASSPKRLAETYEQYF. CDR3 coding DNA: TGTGCCAGCTCACCGAAACGGCTAGCGGAAACCTACGAGCAGTACTTC. This chain links TRBV18 with TRBJ2-7; 7 bases are shared with TRBD2. The CDR3 spans 16 residues. The germline V gene has CDR1 KGHSH and CDR2 LQKENI. V lost 3 bases and J lost 2; bases outside the gene matches: 10. The whole variable domain, remainder taken from reference TRBV18 and TRBJ2-7, is NAGVMQNPRHLVRRRGQEARLRCSPMKGHSHVYWYRQLPEEGLKFMVYLQKENIIDESGMPKERFSAEFPKEGPSILRIQQVVRGDSAAYFCASSPKRLAETYEQYFGPGTRLTVT.

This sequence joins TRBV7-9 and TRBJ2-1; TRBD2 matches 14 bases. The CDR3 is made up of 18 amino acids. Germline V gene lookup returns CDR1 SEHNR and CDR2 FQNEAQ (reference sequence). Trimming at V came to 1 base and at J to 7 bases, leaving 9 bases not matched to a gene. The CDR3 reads CASSLGGTSGRNFNEQFF. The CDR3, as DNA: TGTGCCAGCAGCTTAGGAGGGACTAGCGGGAGAAATTTTAATGAGCAGTTCTTC.

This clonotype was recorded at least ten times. The CDR3 DNA follows: TGTGCCAGCAGCTTGTTAACCCTGTCCTACTATGGCTACACCTTC. This codes for CASSLLTLSYYGYTF. The rearrangement links TRBV5-8 to TRBJ1-2, with unresolved D. Germline lookup yields CDR1 SGHTS and CDR2 YDEGEE. The CDR3 contains 15 residues. Between the trimmed V and J ends, which lost 1 base and 3 bases, there was a span of 13 bases. The full variable domain, rest sourced from reference TRBV5-8 and TRBJ1-2, is EAGVTQSPTHLIKTRGQQATLRCSPISGHTSVYWYQQALGLGLQFLLWYDEGEERNRGNFPPRFSGRQFPNYSSELNVNALELEDSALYLCASSLLTLSYYGYTFGSGTRLTVV.

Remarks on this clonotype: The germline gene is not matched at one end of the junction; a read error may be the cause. The CDR3 loop is CASSALAGNTGELYF. The CDR3 region has the DNA TGTGCCAGCAGTGCACTAGCGGGGAACACCGGGGAGCTGTACTTC. This sequence joins TRBV2 and TRBJ2-2, with 10 nucleotides matching TRBD2. CDR1 is SNHLY, CDR2 FYNNEI, per germline. This CDR3 is built from 15 residues. Based on the CDR3 plus reference TRBV2 and TRBJ2-2, the full variable domain is EPEVTQTPSHQVTQMGQEVILRCVPISNHLYFYWYRQILGQKVEFLVSFYNNEISEKSEIFDDQFSVERPDGSNFTLKIRSTKLEDSAMYFCASSALAGNTGELYFGEGSRLTVL.

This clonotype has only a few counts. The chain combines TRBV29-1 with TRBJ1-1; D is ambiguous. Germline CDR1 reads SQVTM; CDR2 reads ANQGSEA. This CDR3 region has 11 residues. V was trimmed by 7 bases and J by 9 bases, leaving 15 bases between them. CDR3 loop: CSGRDGVQAFF. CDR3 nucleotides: TGCAGCGGTAGAGACGGAGTCCAAGCTTTCTTT.

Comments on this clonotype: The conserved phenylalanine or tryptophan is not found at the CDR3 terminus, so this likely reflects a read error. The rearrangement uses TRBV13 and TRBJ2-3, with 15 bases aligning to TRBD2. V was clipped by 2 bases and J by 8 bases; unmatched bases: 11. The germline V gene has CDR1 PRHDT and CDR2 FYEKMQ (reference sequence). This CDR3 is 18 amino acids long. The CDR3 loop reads CASSLSRGLAGGAGTQYS. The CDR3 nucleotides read TGTGCCAGCAGCTTATCTCGGGGACTAGCGGGAGGTGCAGGTACGCAGTATTCT.

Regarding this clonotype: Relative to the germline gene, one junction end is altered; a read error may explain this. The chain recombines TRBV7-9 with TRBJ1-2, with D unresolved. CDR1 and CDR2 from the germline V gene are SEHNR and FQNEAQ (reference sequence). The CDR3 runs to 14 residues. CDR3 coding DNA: TGTGCCAGCACCCGCGGCGGGCAGAACTACGGCTGCACCTTC. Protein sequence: CASTRGGQNYGCTF.

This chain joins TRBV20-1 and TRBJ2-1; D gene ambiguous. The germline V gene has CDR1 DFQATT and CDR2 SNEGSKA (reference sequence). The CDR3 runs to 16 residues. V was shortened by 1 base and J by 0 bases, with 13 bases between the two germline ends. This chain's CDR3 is CSARGLGPYSYNEQFF. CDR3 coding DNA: TGCAGTGCTAGAGGGTTAGGTCCCTACTCCTACAATGAGCAGTTCTTC.

CDR3 bases: TGTGCCAGTAGTATTTGGGGGAGGGCCAATCAGCCCCAGCATTTT. Its translation is CASSIWGRANQPQHF. The V call is TRBV19, the J call TRBJ1-5; D possibly corresponds to TRBD1 (5 bases). V lost 3 bases and J 3 bases, leaving 12 bases between the germline ends. This CDR3 spans 15 amino acids. CDR1 and CDR2 from the germline V gene are LNHDA and SQIVND (reference sequence). The whole variable domain, remainder taken from reference TRBV19 and TRBJ1-5, is DGGITQSPKYLFRKEGQNVTLSCEQNLNHDAMYWYRQDPGQGLRLIYYSQIVNDFQKGDIAEGYSVSREKKESFPLTVTSAQKNPTAFYLCASSIWGRANQPQHFGDGTRLSIL.

CDR3 sequence reads: CAISESGVGELFF. The DNA of the CDR3 is TGTGCCATCAGTGAGTCTGGGGTCGGGGAGCTGTTTTTT. The chain couples TRBV10-3 to TRBJ2-2, with D unresolved. The CDR3 length is 13 residues. Germline CDR1 ENHRY, CDR2 SYGVKD. Trimming took off 0 bases at V and 7 bases at J, with 6 bases between the two ends.

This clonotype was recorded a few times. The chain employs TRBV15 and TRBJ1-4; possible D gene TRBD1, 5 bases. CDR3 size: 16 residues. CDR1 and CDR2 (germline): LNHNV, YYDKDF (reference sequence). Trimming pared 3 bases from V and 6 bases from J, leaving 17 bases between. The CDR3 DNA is TGTGCCACCAGCAGGCCTTCGGAAGGGGCAGATGAAAAACTGTTTTTT. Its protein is CATSRPSEGADEKLFF. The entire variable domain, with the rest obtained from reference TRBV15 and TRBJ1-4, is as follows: DAMVIQNPRYQVTQFGKPVTLSCSQTLNHNVMYWYQQKSSQAPKLLFHYYDKDFNNEADTPDNFQSRRPNTSFCFLDIRSPGLGDTAMYLCATSRPSEGADEKLFFGSGTQLSVL.

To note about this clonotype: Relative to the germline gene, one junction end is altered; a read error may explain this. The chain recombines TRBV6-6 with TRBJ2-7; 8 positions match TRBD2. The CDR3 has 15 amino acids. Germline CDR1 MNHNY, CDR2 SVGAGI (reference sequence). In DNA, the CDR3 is TGTGACAGCAGTTGCGTAACTAGCGGACACTACCAGCAGTACTTC. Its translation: CDSSCVTSGHYQQYF.

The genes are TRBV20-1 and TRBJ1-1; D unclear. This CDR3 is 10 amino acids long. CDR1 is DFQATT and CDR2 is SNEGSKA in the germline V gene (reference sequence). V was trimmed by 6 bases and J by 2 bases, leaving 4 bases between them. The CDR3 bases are TGCAGTGCCGTAAACACTGAAGCTTTCTTT. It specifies CSAVNTEAFF.

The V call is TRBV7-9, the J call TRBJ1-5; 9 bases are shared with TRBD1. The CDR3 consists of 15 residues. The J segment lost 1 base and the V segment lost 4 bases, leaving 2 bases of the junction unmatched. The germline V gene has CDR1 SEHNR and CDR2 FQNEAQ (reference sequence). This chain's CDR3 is CASSSTGGSNQPQHF. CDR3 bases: TGTGCCAGCAGCTCGACAGGGGGGAGCAATCAGCCCCAGCATTTT.

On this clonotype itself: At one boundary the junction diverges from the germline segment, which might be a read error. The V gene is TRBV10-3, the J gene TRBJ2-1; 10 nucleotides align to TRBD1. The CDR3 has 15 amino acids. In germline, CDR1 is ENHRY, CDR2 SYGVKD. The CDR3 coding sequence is TGTGCCAGCAGTGATTGGACAGGGGGAGTGAATGAGCAGTTCTTC. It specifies CASSDWTGGVNEQFF.

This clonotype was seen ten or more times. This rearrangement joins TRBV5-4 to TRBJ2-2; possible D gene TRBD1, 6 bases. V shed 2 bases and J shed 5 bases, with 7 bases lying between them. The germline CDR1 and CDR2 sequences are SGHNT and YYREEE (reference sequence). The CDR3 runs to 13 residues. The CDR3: CASSFTGTGELFF. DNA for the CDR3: TGTGCCAGCAGCTTTACAGGGACCGGGGAGCTGTTTTTT.

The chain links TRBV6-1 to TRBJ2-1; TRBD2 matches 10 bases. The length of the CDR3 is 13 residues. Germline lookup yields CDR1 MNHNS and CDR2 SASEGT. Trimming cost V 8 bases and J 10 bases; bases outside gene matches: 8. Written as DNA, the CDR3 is TGTGCCAGCTTAGCGGGAGGCGGAGGGGAGCAGTTCTTC. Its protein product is CASLAGGGGEQFF.

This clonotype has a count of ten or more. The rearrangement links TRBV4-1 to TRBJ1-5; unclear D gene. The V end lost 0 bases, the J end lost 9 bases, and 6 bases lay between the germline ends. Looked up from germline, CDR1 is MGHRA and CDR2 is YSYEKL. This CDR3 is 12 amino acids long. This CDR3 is CASSQDGGPQHF. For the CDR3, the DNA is TGCGCCAGCAGCCAAGATGGAGGGCCCCAGCATTTT.

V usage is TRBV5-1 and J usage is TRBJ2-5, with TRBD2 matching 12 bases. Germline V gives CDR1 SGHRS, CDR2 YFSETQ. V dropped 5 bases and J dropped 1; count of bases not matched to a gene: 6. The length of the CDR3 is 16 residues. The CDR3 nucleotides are TGCGCCAGCAGTTTTAAGGGACTAGCGGGCCAAGAGACCCAGTACTTC. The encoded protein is CASSFKGLAGQETQYF.

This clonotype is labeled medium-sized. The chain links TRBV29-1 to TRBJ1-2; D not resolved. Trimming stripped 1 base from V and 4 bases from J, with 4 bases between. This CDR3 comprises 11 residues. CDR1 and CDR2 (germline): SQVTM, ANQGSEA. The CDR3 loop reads CSVEGFYGYTF. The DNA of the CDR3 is TGCAGCGTTGAAGGGTTCTATGGCTACACCTTC.

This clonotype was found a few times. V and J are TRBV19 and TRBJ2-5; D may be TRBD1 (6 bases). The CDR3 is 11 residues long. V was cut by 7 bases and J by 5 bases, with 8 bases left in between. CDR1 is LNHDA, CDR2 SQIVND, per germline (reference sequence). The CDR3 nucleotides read TGTGCCAGTACAGGGGAGGAGACCCAGTACTTC. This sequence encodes CASTGEETQYF.

As DNA, the CDR3 is TGTGCCAGCAGCGTTGGTCTTGGCTACACCTTC. It translates to CASSVGLGYTF. The V call is TRBV13, the J call TRBJ1-2, with D unresolved. The CDR3 extends over 11 amino acids. V lost 5 bases to trimming and J lost 7 bases, with 8 bases between them. CDR1 is PRHDT, CDR2 FYEKMQ, per germline (reference sequence).

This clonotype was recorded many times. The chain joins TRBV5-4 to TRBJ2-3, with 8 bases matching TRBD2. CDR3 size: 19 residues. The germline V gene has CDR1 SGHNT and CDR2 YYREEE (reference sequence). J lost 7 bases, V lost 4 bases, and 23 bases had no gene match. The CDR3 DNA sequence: TGTGCCAGCAGCCACGGGGGGTTTGGCGGGGGGACTAGAGCGAATACGCAGTATTTT. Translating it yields CASSHGGFGGGTRANTQYF.

Here the CDR3 DNA reads TGTGCCAGCAGTTACTCGTTTAGTGTAGCGGGAGGGGATACGCAGTTCTTC. The encoded protein is CASSYSFSVAGGDTQFF. This chain joins TRBV6-6 and TRBJ2-1; 11 bases map to TRBD2. Germline-derived CDR1 and CDR2 are MNHNY and SVGAGI (reference sequence). J was trimmed by 12 bases and V by 0 bases; bases with no gene match: 13. The CDR3 is made up of 17 amino acids.

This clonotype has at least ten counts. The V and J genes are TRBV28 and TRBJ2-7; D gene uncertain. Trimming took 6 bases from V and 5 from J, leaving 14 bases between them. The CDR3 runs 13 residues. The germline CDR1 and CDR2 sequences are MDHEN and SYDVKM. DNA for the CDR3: TGTGCCAGCAGGATCGGCGGACGCCACGAGCAGTACTTC. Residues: CASRIGGRHEQYF.

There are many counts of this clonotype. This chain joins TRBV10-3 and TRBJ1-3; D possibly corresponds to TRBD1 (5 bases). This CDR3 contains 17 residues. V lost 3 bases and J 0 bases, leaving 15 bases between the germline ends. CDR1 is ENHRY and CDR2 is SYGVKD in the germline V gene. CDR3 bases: TGTGCCATCAGTGACCATCGGGGCACGAGCTCTGGAAACACCATATATTTT. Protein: CAISDHRGTSSGNTIYF.

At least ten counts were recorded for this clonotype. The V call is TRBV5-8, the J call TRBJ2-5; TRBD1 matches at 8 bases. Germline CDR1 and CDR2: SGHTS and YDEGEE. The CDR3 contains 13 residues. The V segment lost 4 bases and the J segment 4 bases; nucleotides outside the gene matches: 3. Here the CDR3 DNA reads TGTGCCAGCAGCCCGGACAGGGTAGAGACCCAGTACTTC. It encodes CASSPDRVETQYF.

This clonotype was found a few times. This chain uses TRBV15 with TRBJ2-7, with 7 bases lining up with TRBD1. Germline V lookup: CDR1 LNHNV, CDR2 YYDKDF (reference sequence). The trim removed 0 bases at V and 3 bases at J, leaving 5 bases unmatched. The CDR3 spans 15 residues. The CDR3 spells CATSRDPTGIYEQYF. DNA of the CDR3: TGTGCCACCAGCAGAGATCCGACAGGGATCTACGAGCAGTACTTC.

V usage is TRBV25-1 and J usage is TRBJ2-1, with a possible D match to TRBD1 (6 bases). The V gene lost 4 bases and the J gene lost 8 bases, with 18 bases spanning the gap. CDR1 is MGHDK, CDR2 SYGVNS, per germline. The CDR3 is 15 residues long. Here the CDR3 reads CASSAVRAGDDEQFF. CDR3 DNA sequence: TGTGCCAGCAGTGCCGTCCGGGCAGGGGACGATGAGCAGTTCTTC. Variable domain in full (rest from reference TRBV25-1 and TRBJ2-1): EADIYQTPRYLVIGTGKKITLECSQTMGHDKMYWYQQDPGMELHLIHYSYGVNSTEKGDLSSESTVSRIRTEHFPLTLESARPSHTSQYLCASSAVRAGDDEQFFGPGTRLTVL.